This T cell receptor beta chain was sequenced in a study of T cell responses to AZD1222 COVID-19 vaccine (dated by TCRdb to 2020 to 2023). For the study in its entirety: A total of just over 230 trial participants underwent TCR sequencing, of whom roughly 210 had received two doses of AZD1222 and roughly 26 had received two doses of the MenACWY control vaccine. Enrollment into the trials was organized by age into subgroups of 18-55, 56-69 and 70-plus years, and those subgroups contained about 160, 30 and 59 TCR-sequenced participants, respectively. What the research found in general, with its limitations: After two AZD1222 doses, both the breadth and the depth of spike-specific TCRs were significantly higher than at day 0 and than in MenACWY recipients. Conclusions about previously exposed vaccinees are limited because only six or seven AZD1222 recipients were SARS-CoV-2 seropositive at baseline. Most participants were white British and females outnumbered males, and the authors suggested that clonal diversity may have been underestimated. Reportedly, close to half of the unique spike-specific TCRs recognized epitopes lying outside the regions that are mutated in the B.1.351 and B.1.1.7 variants. Vaccine-associated CD4 TCRs spanned the whole spike protein, with dominant responses in regions 160-218 and 743-854. In the small 56-69-year group, the increase in depth fell short of significance, most likely because of low power. Because no day 14 peak-response samples were available, the repertoires could be characterized only after the peak T cell response.

The time point label, as the study defines it: about 28 days (+/-7) after the second vaccine dose. Because spike-specific TCR depth and breadth did not differ between the two schedules, AZD1222 recipients who got a second dose at roughly 4 weeks were pooled with those who got a second dose at roughly 12 weeks. The vaccinee samples were drawn from two UK trials, COV001 and COV002, one of which was a single-blind randomized controlled phase 2/3 trial testing AZD1222 (ChAdOx1 nCoV-19) in healthy adults. Trial participant PBMC samples were collected at day 0 and day 28 after the second dose for TCRbeta chain sequencing. The CDR3 regions of human TCRbeta chains were analyzed by immunosequencing. As for the authors' bioinformatics: Repertoire TCRs were checked for matches against a reference library of SARS-CoV-2-specific TCRs that had been generated using the MIRA antigen-specificity platform. Breadth was defined as the fraction of unique TCRs that were SARS-CoV-2-associated, and depth was defined as the fraction of total T cells that were SARS-CoV-2-associated. Using the MIRA data, each spike-specific TCR was mapped to the spike region that the TCR reacts to and placed in a CD4 or CD8 class. Log10-transformed breadth and depth values were compared by one-way ANOVA with Sidak's multiple comparisons tests. Drawn from immuneACCESS, this table holds only the in-frame rearrangements with V and J called that TCRdb kept. Clones are partly lost; checked studies trace under half to an unresolved V gene and leave the rest unexplained. V, J and clone size reflect that table, while D and trimming were determined from the DNA. This sample gives about 89,000 clones in total; about 88% of them show up just once. 5% to 6.5% of the sample goes to the ten largest clones.

The germline V gene provides CDR1 LGHNT and CDR2 FRNRAP. The CDR3 holds 13 amino acids from the cysteine to the phenylalanine. The DNA shown is the 39-base CDR3, in frame from base 1. V gives up 8 bases and J gives up 5 bases, and the segment between their germline ends measures 15 bases. As for this clone: Its recognized antigen is unknown. No much larger clonotype is one base removed from it; base qualities were not supplied.

This clonotype was sampled from an adult who received the AZD1222 COVID-19 vaccine. This sequence uses TRBV12-5 and TRBJ1-1; possibly the D gene is TRBD1, per 6 matching bases. Material: peripheral blood, obtained 28 days after the second AZD1222 dose. For the CDR3, the sequence is CASSGQGITEAFF. At the DNA level, the sequence is TGTGCTAGTTCGGGGCAGGGGATAACTGAAGCTTTCTTT.